Listed here are 30 T cell receptor beta chains from one sample, sequenced in a study of cytomegalovirus exposure and HLA in healthy donors. The PCR contained 60 Vbeta and 13 Jbeta primers. TCRdb's copy holds only in-frame clones and misses some; the assay was immunoSEQ multiplex PCR. The repertoire includes about 240,000 clones, 82% of them detected once, and more than 5% sits in the top ten. Sequences were obtained from PBMCs. Receptors were obtained from a woman between 40 and 55 years old in good health and CMV-seropositive.

The rearrangement joins TRBV30 to TRBJ2-2, with D possibly being TRBD2 (6 bases). This CDR3 contains 18 residues. From germline, CDR1 is GTSNPN and CDR2 SVGIG (reference sequence). Trimming removed 1 base at V and 0 bases at J, with 18 bases between. The CDR3 nucleotides are TGTGCCTGGAGTGGGCCTATTTGGCGGGGCACGAACACCGGGGAGCTGTTTTTT. Translating it yields CAWSGPIWRGTNTGELFF. The entire variable domain, with the rest obtained from reference TRBV30 and TRBJ2-2, is as follows: SQTIHQWPATLVQPVGSPLSLECTVEGTSNPNLYWYRQAAGRGLQLLFYSVGIGQISSEVPQNLSASRPQDRQFILSSKKLLLSDSGFYLCAWSGPIWRGTNTGELFFGEGSRLTVL.

V and J are TRBV5-4 and TRBJ1-2; a possible D gene is TRBD1 (5 bases). V gave up 1 base and J gave up 6 bases, with 13 bases separating them. The V gene's germline CDR1 is SGHNT and CDR2 YYREEE (reference sequence). The CDR3 sequence is 14 residues long. CDR3 residues: CASSLSGTNHGYTF. For the CDR3, the DNA is TGTGCCAGCAGCTTGTCAGGGACTAATCATGGCTACACCTTC.

The gene calls are TRBV15 and TRBJ2-7; a possible D gene is TRBD1 (5 bases). Germline CDR1 and CDR2: LNHNV and YYDKDF (reference sequence). The CDR3 contains 12 residues. The ends were cut back, 9 bases at V and 6 bases at J, with 15 bases in the middle. This CDR3 reads CATSAGLGEQYF. The CDR3 DNA is TGTGCCACTTCTGCAGGGTTGGGCGAGCAGTACTTC.

The chain links TRBV10-3 to TRBJ1-1, with 7 bases matching TRBD1. The V segment lost 4 bases and the J segment 4 bases; nucleotides outside the gene matches: 6. Looked up from germline, CDR1 is ENHRY and CDR2 is SYGVKD. There are 14 residues in the CDR3. The CDR3 DNA is TGTGCCATCAGTGTGCAGGGGGGAGGCACTGAAGCTTTCTTT. Translating gives CAISVQGGGTEAFF.

In its sample, this clone was seen a few times. The chain uses TRBV19 and TRBJ1-1, with 8 nucleotides matching TRBD1. In germline, CDR1 is LNHDA, CDR2 SQIVND (reference sequence). The CDR3 runs to 12 residues. V shed 3 bases, J shed 11 bases, and the junction held 5 bases outside the gene matches. The CDR3 coding sequence is TGTGCCAGTAGTATCGGACAGGGTTTGGCTTTCTTT. Protein product: CASSIGQGLAFF.

The chain uses TRBV9 and TRBJ2-1; D ambiguous. Germline V gives CDR1 SGDLS, CDR2 YYNGEE. The CDR3 sequence is 11 residues long. The V end lost 5 bases, the J end lost 5 bases, and 5 bases lay between the germline ends. CDR3 in DNA: TGTGCCAGCAGAGCGAACAATGAGCAGTTCTTC. This gives the protein CASRANNEQFF.

The rearrangement uses TRBV25-1 and TRBJ1-3; 9 bases match TRBD1. Looked up from germline, CDR1 is MGHDK and CDR2 is SYGVNS. The CDR3 has 17 amino acids. V shed 5 bases and J 2 bases; nucleotides not matched to a gene: 10. The CDR3 reads CASSSLTGGSAGNTIYF. CDR3 DNA: TGTGCCAGCAGTAGTCTCACAGGGGGCAGTGCTGGAAACACCATATATTTT.

The rearrangement joins TRBV29-1 to TRBJ1-1, with 10 bases identical to TRBD1. This CDR3 is 10 amino acids long. Germline CDR1 reads SQVTM; CDR2 reads ANQGSEA. V was clipped by 7 bases and J by 11 bases; unmatched bases: 4. In DNA, the CDR3 is TGCAGCGGGGACAGGGGTGGTGCTTTCTTT. Translation gives CSGDRGGAFF.

The CDR3: CASSSARGSYNEQFF. The CDR3 nucleotides are TGTGCCAGCAGCTCGGCCCGGGGCTCCTACAATGAGCAGTTCTTC. The chain uses TRBV7-2 and TRBJ2-1; D is possibly TRBD2 (5 bases). The V gene lost 4 bases and the J gene lost 0 bases, with 10 bases spanning the gap. CDR3 length: 15 amino acids. The germline V gene encodes CDR1 SGHTA and CDR2 FQGNSA.

This sequence joins TRBV6-5 and TRBJ1-1, with TRBD1 identical over 8 bases. J lost 11 bases, V lost 6 bases, and 8 bases had no gene match. The germline gives CDR1 MNHEY, CDR2 SVGAGI. There are 12 residues in the CDR3. CDR3 DNA: TGTGCCAGCAGGACAGGGGCCCTGCGGGCTTTCTTT. It translates to CASRTGALRAFF.

This clone has more than one count but fewer than ten. The chain is built from TRBV14 and TRBJ2-1; D is unclear. Trimming stripped 4 bases from V and 6 bases from J, with 13 bases between. Germline CDR1 SGHDN, CDR2 FVKESK. This CDR3 spans 14 amino acids. The CDR3 sequence: CASSRSTVSNEQFF. CDR3 bases: TGTGCCAGCAGCCGCTCCACTGTCTCCAATGAGCAGTTCTTC.

This clone showed up just a few times. This chain joins TRBV7-2 and TRBJ2-2, with a weak D call TRBD1 (6 bases). The CDR3 length is 17 residues. Per germline, CDR1 SGHTA and CDR2 FQGNSA. V was cut by 3 bases and J by 2 bases, with 16 bases left in between. CDR3 in amino acids: CASSFIFGTTNTGELFF. The CDR3 nucleotides read TGTGCCAGCAGCTTCATCTTCGGGACAACTAACACCGGGGAGCTGTTTTTT.

The chain couples TRBV5-6 to TRBJ1-1; D call uncertain. Germline lookup yields CDR1 SGHDT and CDR2 YYEEEE. Trimming left V 2 bases short and J 1 base short, with 6 bases between. The CDR3 runs to 13 residues. CDR3 DNA: TGTGCCAGCAGCTTCCGGGGGAACACTGAAGCTTTCTTT. Encoded protein: CASSFRGNTEAFF.

This chain uses TRBV30 with TRBJ2-2, with 9 positions matching TRBD2. With 7 bases clipped from V and 4 bases from J, the junction kept 16 bases outside the gene matches. The CDR3 spans 17 residues. CDR1 GTSNPN and CDR2 SVGIG come from the germline V gene (reference sequence). CDR3 in DNA: TGTGCCTTACCCCGAGGGCGGGGGGGCCAAGGCACCGGGGAGCTGTTTTTT. Translating gives CALPRGRGGQGTGELFF.

The J gene is TRBJ1-2, the V gene TRBV18, with 7 positions matching TRBD1. The germline V gene encodes CDR1 KGHSH and CDR2 LQKENI. The trim removed 0 bases at V and 4 bases at J, leaving 5 bases unmatched. The CDR3 is 15 residues long. The CDR3 loop is CASSPPDRELYGYTF. As DNA, the CDR3 is TGTGCCAGCTCACCACCCGACAGGGAGCTCTATGGCTACACCTTC.

This clone appeared a single time. This rearrangement joins TRBV18 to TRBJ1-1, with TRBD1 as a possible D gene (6 bases). From germline, CDR1 is KGHSH and CDR2 LQKENI. This CDR3 comprises 14 residues. V was shortened by 4 bases and J by 7 bases, with 16 bases between the two germline ends. The CDR3 loop is CASSQGDSFLEAFF. DNA for the CDR3: TGTGCCAGCTCACAGGGGGATTCCTTCCTTGAAGCTTTCTTT.

In this sample, this clone turned up a few times. The chain couples TRBV9 to TRBJ1-1; the match to TRBD1 covers 7 bases. The germline V gene encodes CDR1 SGDLS and CDR2 YYNGEE. CDR3 size: 15 residues. The junction had 10 bases not matched to a gene; V was cut back by 4 bases and J by 4 bases. This CDR3 reads CASSPRDSGRTEAFF. CDR3 nucleotides: TGTGCCAGCAGCCCGAGGGACAGCGGACGCACTGAAGCTTTCTTT.

The V call is TRBV4-3, the J call TRBJ2-3; a weak D match, TRBD2 (6 bases). In germline, CDR1 is LGHNA, CDR2 YSLEER. Trimming took 8 bases from V and 4 from J, leaving 13 bases between them. CDR3 length equals 13 residues. The CDR3 protein is CASGNGGADTQYF. DNA of the CDR3: TGCGCCAGCGGCAACGGGGGAGCAGATACGCAGTATTTT.

Details on this clone: Relative to the germline gene, one junction end is altered; a read error may explain this. The rearrangement uses TRBV7-9 and TRBJ1-5; 12 nucleotides align to TRBD1. The CDR3 is 18 residues long. The germline V gene encodes CDR1 SEHNR and CDR2 FQNEAQ (reference sequence). DNA for the CDR3: TGTTCCAGCAGCTCGGGACAGGGGGCTTTGCTAAGCAATCAGCCCCAGCATTTT. Its translation is CSSSSGQGALLSNQPQHF.

This clone appeared a few times. The genes are TRBV30 and TRBJ1-5; no firm D call. CDR3 length equals 14 residues. V was clipped by 2 bases and J by 0 bases, with 8 bases between them. Germline CDR1 is GTSNPN and CDR2 is SVGIG (reference sequence). CDR3 nucleotide sequence: TGTGCCTGGAGTCCCAACTTTAGCAATCAGCCCCAGCATTTT. Protein: CAWSPNFSNQPQHF.

The chain is built from TRBV7-9 and TRBJ2-1; TRBD2 aligns across 8 bases. The CDR3 covers 13 residues. J lost 8 bases, V lost 0 bases, and 0 bases had no gene match. Germline CDR1 reads SEHNR; CDR2 reads FQNEAQ (reference sequence). Written as DNA, the CDR3 is TGTGCCAGCAGCTTAGCCGGGAGGGATGAGCAGTTCTTC. This gives the protein CASSLAGRDEQFF.

The chain recombines TRBV7-9 with TRBJ2-5, with 7 bases matching TRBD2. The CDR3 is made up of 15 amino acids. The V gene end was trimmed by 5 bases and the J gene end by 1 base; junction bases not matched to a gene: 7. Germline V gene lookup returns CDR1 SEHNR and CDR2 FQNEAQ (reference sequence). CDR3 in amino acids: CASSPGTKIQETQYF. CDR3 nucleotide sequence: TGTGCCAGCAGCCCCGGGACTAAAATCCAAGAGACCCAGTACTTC.

The rearrangement uses TRBV7-2 and TRBJ2-7; the D is unclear. This CDR3 spans 14 amino acids. CDR1 is SGHTA and CDR2 is FQGNSA in the germline V gene. Trimming stripped 5 bases from V and 1 base from J, with 12 bases between. The CDR3: CASSRAPPSYEQYF. The CDR3 DNA sequence: TGTGCCAGCAGCCGCGCACCTCCTTCCTACGAGCAGTACTTC.

The V and J genes are TRBV28 and TRBJ1-3; D remains ambiguous. V shed 5 bases and J shed 3 bases, with 8 bases lying between them. Per the germline V gene, CDR1 is MDHEN and CDR2 is SYDVKM. The length of the CDR3 is 13 residues. In nucleotides, the CDR3 is TGTGCCAGCAGTCCCCTTCGTGGAAACACCATATATTTT. Protein: CASSPLRGNTIYF.

The chain is built from TRBV2 and TRBJ1-1, with 8 bases that match TRBD1. The germline CDR1 and CDR2 sequences are SNHLY and FYNNEI. The V gene end was trimmed by 7 bases and the J gene end by 0 bases; junction bases not matched to a gene: 1. The CDR3 has 13 amino acids. The CDR3: CASKGQVNTEAFF. The DNA for the CDR3 is TGTGCCAGCAAGGGACAGGTGAACACTGAAGCTTTCTTT.

This chain links TRBV5-1 with TRBJ2-3; 7 bases align to TRBD1. The junction had 6 bases not matched to a gene; V was cut back by 4 bases and J by 1 base. CDR3 size: 15 residues. Germline V CDR1 and CDR2: SGHRS, YFSETQ. The CDR3 nucleotides are TGCGCCAGCAGCGTACGACAGGGAGGCACAGATACGCAGTATTTT. The encoded protein is CASSVRQGGTDTQYF.

This clone was found a few times. Other DNA sequences from this sample encode an identical CDR3 as well. The chain recombines TRBV29-1 with TRBJ1-1; possibly TRBD1 for D (5 bases). CDR1 is SQVTM and CDR2 is ANQGSEA in the germline V gene. This CDR3 has 12 amino acids. V dropped 6 bases and J dropped 1 base, with 9 bases sitting between them. CDR3 nucleotide sequence: TGCAGCGTGCTCCAGGGGAACACTGAAGCTTTCTTT. Translating it yields CSVLQGNTEAFF.

This clone was seen only once. One end of the junction does not line up with germline, which may come from a read error. CDR3 residues: CSSSLPAGWAEAFF. For the CDR3, the DNA is TGTTCCAGCAGCCTTCCGGCGGGGTGGGCTGAAGCTTTCTTT. The rearrangement links TRBV7-9 to TRBJ1-1, with D unresolved. Germline V gene data show CDR1 as SEHNR and CDR2 as FQNEAQ (reference sequence). The CDR3 spans 14 residues.

The chain couples TRBV10-3 to TRBJ2-1; D remains ambiguous. Per the germline V gene, CDR1 is ENHRY and CDR2 is SYGVKD. Trimming took 4 bases from V and 9 from J, leaving 7 bases between them. This CDR3 is built from 11 residues. The CDR3 here is CAISAVAEQFF. The CDR3 DNA reads TGTGCCATCAGTGCAGTTGCTGAGCAGTTCTTC.

The chain carries TRBV30 and TRBJ2-5; 7 positions agree with TRBD2. The CDR3 has 14 residues. Per the germline V gene, CDR1 is GTSNPN and CDR2 is SVGIG (reference sequence). Unmatched junction bases numbered 10, after V lost 0 bases and J lost 9 bases. The CDR3 loop reads CAWSVFSGVGPQYF. CDR3 bases: TGTGCCTGGAGTGTCTTCAGCGGGGTGGGGCCCCAGTACTTC. The full variable domain, in which reference TRBV30 and TRBJ2-5 provide the parts outside the CDR3, is SQTIHQWPATLVQPVGSPLSLECTVEGTSNPNLYWYRQAAGRGLQLLFYSVGIGQISSEVPQNLSASRPQDRQFILSSKKLLLSDSGFYLCAWSVFSGVGPQYFGPGTRLLVL.